What follows is one T cell receptor beta chain and its context. What it binds is not known. Extracted RNA was reverse transcribed into cDNA, the sequencing template. Sequenced by immunoSEQ multiplex PCR; TCRdb stores in-frame clones only, minus some. The sample includes around 200,000 clones, 64% seen only once; the top ten take about 4.2%. Noted treatment: oral pan-JAK inhibitor, 5-10 mg twice daily. The V end was cut by 4 bases, the J end by 4 bases, with 7 bases between. The CDR3 contains 12 residues. Germline V gives CDR1 SGDLS, CDR2 YYNGEE. This entry belongs to a study of CD8+ T cells in alopecia areata. Findings and limits, study-wide: Scalp clonality, along with expanded CD8+ clones among the top 100, was significantly decreased by tofacitinib.

The chain employs TRBV9 and TRBJ2-3; no firm D call. This sequence was found in a human donor with alopecia areata. The sequenced sample was CD4+ T cells sorted from blood, obtained at week 4, from a patient treated with tofacitinib. The CDR3 loop is CASSPRADTQYF. DNA of the CDR3: TGTGCCAGCAGCCCCCGGGCAGATACGCAGTATTTT.